This T cell receptor beta chain is from a study of T cell repertoires in cytomegalovirus infection. In the study overall: Public signatures in TCR beta pointed to CMV infection and matching HLA type.

This clonotype was recorded a few times. The target antigen is unknown. The CDR3 is made up of 14 amino acids. The V gene's germline CDR1 is MNHEY and CDR2 SMNVEV (reference sequence). V was cut by 4 bases and J by 0 bases, with 7 bases left in between. In TCRdb, the reads were re-called with MiXCR into one record per CDR3 protein. Here the sample spans about 490,000 distinct CDR3 sequences, around a quarter being singletons. Regarding the study as a whole: Dominant in the ex vivo response were TCR beta clonotypes restricted by HLA-C and specific for CMV.

The chain is built from TRBV27 and TRBJ1-5; no definite D call. Sequencing used PBMCs. The origin of this receptor is a human donor in good health (CMV status not recorded). Some clones in this sample may be carry-over from other donors' samples. The CDR3 is CASSSYGSNQPQHF. The CDR3 bases are TGTGCCAGCAGTTCATATGGTAGCAATCAGCCCCAGCATTTT.